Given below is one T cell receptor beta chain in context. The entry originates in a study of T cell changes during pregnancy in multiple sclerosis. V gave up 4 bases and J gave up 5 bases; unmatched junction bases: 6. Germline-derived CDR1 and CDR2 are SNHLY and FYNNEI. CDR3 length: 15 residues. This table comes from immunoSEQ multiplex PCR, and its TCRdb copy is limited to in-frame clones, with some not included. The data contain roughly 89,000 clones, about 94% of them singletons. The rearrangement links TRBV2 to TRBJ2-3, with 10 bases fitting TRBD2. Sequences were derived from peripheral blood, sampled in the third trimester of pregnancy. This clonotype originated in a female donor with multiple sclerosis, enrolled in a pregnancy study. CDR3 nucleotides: TGTGCCAGCAGTGTCCTAGCGGGAGCGGTAGATACGCAGTATTTT. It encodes CASSVLAGAVDTQYF. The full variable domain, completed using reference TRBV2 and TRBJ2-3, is EPEVTQTPSHQVTQMGQEVILRCVPISNHLYFYWYRQILGQKVEFLVSFYNNEISEKSEIFDDQFSVERPDGSNFTLKIRSTKLEDSAMYFCASSVLAGAVDTQYFGPGTRLTVL.